This T cell receptor beta chain was profiled in a study of T cells in Graves' hyperthyroidism and ophthalmopathy. General study findings and limits: Most clonotypes expanded in the thyroid (above 0.001) were also present in blood. By a 13 V-J model, ophthalmopathy was set apart from stable hyperthyroidism.

CDR1 and CDR2 (germline): DFQATT, SNEGSKA (reference sequence). The V gene lost 6 bases and the J gene lost 2 bases, with 5 bases spanning the gap. This CDR3 region has 10 residues. Exclusions: uncontrolled infection, other autoimmune disease, pregnancy, lactation. Thyroid ultrasound and orbital computed tomography, with clinical symptoms and serum thyroxine and TRAb, informed diagnoses. TCR beta CDR3 region amplification was performed from RNA transcripts. With the HTBI primer set, the TCR CDR3 went through a first round of RT-PCR. MiXCR, applied by TCRdb to the multiplex PCR reads, yields one record per CDR3 protein. The sample records approximately 430,000 distinct CDR3 sequences, roughly 14% being singletons. In this sample, this clonotype turned up many times. Its antigen is not identified.

The origin of this receptor is a man between 18 and 29 years old with Graves' ophthalmopathy. The sequencing sample was made of blood. V gene TRBV20-1 combines with J gene TRBJ2-7, with a possible D match to TRBD2 (5 bases). The CDR3 sequence is CSALAYEQYF. CDR3 nucleotides: TGCAGTGCACTAGCCTACGAGCAGTACTTC.